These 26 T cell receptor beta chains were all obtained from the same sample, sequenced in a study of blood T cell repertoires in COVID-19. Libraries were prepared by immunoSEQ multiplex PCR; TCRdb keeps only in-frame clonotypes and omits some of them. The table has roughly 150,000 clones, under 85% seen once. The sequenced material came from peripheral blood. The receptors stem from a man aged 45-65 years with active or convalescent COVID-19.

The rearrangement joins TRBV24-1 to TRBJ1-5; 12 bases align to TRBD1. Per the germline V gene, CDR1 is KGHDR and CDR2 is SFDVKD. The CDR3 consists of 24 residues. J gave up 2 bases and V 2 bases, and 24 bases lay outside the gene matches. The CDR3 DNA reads TGTGCCACCAGTGATTCTCGGATCGGGCGTGGCTGGGACAGGGGGCTTGTAGGCAATCAGCCCCAGCATTTT. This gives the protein CATSDSRIGRGWDRGLVGNQPQHF.

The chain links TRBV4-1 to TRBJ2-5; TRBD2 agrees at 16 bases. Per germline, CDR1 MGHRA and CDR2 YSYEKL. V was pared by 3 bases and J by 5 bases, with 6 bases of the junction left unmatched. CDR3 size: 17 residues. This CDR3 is CASSQTGTSGRGETQYF. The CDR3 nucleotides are TGCGCCAGCAGCCAGACCGGGACTAGCGGGAGGGGGGAGACCCAGTACTTC.

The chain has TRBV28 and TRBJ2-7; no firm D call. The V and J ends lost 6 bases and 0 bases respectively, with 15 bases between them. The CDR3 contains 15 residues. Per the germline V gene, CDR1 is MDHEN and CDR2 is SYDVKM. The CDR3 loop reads CASSPLGVSSYEQYF. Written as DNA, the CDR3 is TGTGCCAGCAGCCCGCTAGGCGTAAGCTCCTACGAGCAGTACTTC.

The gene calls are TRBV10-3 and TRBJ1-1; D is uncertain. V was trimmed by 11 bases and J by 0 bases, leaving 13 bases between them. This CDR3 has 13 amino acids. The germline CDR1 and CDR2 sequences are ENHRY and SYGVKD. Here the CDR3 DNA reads TGTGCCTTACAAGCGGGTATGAACACTGAAGCTTTCTTT. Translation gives CALQAGMNTEAFF.

The CDR3, as DNA: TGTGCCAGCAACAGGGGGCTTTACGAGCAGTACTTC. Translated, it gives CASNRGLYEQYF. V usage is TRBV12-3 or TRBV12-4 and J usage is TRBJ2-7; 9 nucleotides agree with TRBD1. The length of the CDR3 is 12 residues. V shed 7 bases and J 4 bases; nucleotides not matched to a gene: 2.

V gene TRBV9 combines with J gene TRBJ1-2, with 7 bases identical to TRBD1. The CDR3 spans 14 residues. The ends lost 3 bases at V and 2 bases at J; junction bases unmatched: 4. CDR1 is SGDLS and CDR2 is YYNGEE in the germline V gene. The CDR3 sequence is CASSAKDRNYGYTF. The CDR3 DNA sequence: TGTGCCAGCAGCGCTAAGGACAGGAACTATGGCTACACCTTC.

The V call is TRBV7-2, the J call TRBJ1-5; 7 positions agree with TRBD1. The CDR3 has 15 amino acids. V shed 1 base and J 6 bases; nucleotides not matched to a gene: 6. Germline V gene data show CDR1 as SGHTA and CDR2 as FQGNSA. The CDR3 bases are TGTGCCAGCAGCTTAGAACCAGGGACAGTTCAGCCCCAGCATTTT. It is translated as CASSLEPGTVQPQHF.

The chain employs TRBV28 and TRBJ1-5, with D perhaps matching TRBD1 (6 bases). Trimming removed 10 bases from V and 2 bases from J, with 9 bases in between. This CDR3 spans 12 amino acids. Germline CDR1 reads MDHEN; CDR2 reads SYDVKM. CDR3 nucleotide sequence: TGTGCCACCTGGACAGGCAATCAGCCCCAGCATTTT. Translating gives CATWTGNQPQHF.

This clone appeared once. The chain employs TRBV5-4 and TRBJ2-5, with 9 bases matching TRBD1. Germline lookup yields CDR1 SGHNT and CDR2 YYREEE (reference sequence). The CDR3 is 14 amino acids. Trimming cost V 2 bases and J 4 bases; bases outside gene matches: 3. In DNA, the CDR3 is TGTGCCAGCAGCTTCGGGACAGGGACAGAGACCCAGTACTTC. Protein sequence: CASSFGTGTETQYF.

The CDR3 is CASGAPKWSPSPYNEQFF. DNA of the CDR3: TGTGCCAGCGGGGCTCCTAAGTGGAGCCCCAGCCCCTACAATGAGCAGTTCTTC. This sequence joins TRBV11-2 and TRBJ2-1, with TRBD1 as a possible D gene (5 bases). CDR1 and CDR2 (germline): SGHAT, FQNNGV. This CDR3 comprises 18 residues. Trimming removed 8 bases at V and 2 bases at J, with 25 bases between.

CDR3 loop: CASSQTSGTTTYEQYF. DNA for the CDR3: TGTGCCAGCAGCCAGACATCCGGGACTACCACCTACGAGCAGTACTTC. The chain carries TRBV3-1 (or the pseudogene TRBV3-2) and TRBJ2-7, with TRBD2 identical over 7 bases. Germline CDR1 is LGHDT and CDR2 is YNNKEL (reference sequence). J was trimmed by 2 bases and V by 3 bases; bases with no gene match: 10. The CDR3 length is 16 residues.

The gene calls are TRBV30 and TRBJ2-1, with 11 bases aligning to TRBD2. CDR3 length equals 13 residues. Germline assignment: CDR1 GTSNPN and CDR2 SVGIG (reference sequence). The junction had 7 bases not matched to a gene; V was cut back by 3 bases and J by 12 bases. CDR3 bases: TGTGCCTGGAGGCCTAGCGGGAGGACGGGGCAGTTCTTC. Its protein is CAWRPSGRTGQFF.

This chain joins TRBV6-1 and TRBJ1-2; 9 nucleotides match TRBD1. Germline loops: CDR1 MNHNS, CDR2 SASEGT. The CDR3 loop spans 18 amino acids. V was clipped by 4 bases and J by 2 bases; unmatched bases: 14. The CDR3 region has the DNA TGTGCCAGCAGTGTCCTACAGGGGGCCTTCCTCCCCAACTATGGCTACACCTTC. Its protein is CASSVLQGAFLPNYGYTF.

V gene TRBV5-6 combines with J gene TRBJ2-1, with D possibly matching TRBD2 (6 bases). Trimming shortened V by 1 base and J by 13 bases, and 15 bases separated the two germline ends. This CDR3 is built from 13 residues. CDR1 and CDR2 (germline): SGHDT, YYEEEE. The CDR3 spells CASSLSGGSGQFF. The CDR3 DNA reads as TGTGCCAGCAGCTTGTCCGGGGGTAGCGGCCAGTTCTTC.

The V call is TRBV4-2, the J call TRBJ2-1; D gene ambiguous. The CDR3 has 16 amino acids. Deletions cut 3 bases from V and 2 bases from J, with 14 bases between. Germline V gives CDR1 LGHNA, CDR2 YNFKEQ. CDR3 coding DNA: TGTGCCAGCAGCCATAGCCGGCAGACGCCCTACAATGAGCAGTTCTTC. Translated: CASSHSRQTPYNEQFF.

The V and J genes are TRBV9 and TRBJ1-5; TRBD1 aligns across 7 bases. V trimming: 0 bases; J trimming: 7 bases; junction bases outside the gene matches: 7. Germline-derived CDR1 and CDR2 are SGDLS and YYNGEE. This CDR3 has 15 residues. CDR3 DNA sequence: TGTGCCAGCAGCGTAGGTGGAGGGGGCGGGCAGCCCCAGCATTTT. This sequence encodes CASSVGGGGGQPQHF.

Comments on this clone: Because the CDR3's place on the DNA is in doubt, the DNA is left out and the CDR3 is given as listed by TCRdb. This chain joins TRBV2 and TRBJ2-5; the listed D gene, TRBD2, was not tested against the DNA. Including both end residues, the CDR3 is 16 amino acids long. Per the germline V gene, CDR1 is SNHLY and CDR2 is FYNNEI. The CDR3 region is CASSSSIRSGQETQYF.

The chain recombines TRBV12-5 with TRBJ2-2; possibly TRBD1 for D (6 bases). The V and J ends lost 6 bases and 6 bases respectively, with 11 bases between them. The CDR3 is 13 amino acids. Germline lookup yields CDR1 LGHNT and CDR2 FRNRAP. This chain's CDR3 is CASGRGGSGELFF. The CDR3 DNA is TGTGCTAGTGGCCGAGGGGGATCCGGGGAGCTGTTTTTT.

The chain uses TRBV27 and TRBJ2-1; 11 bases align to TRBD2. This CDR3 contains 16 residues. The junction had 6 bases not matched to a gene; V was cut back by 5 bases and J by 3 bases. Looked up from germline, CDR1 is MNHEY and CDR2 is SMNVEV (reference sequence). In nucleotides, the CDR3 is TGTGCCAGCAGTGTAGCGGGAGGGGGGTACTACAATGAGCAGTTCTTC. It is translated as CASSVAGGGYYNEQFF.

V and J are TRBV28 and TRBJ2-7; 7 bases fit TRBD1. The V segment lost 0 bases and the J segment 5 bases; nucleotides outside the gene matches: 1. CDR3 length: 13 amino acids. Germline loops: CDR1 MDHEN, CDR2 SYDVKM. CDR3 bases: TGTGCCAGCAGTTTATGGACAGGGAACGAGCAGTACTTC. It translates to CASSLWTGNEQYF. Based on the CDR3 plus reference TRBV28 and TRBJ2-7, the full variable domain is DVKVTQSSRYLVKRTGEKVFLECVQDMDHENMFWYRQDPGLGLRLIYFSYDVKMKEKGDIPEGYSVSREKKERFSLILESASTNQTSMYLCASSLWTGNEQYFGPGTRLTVT.

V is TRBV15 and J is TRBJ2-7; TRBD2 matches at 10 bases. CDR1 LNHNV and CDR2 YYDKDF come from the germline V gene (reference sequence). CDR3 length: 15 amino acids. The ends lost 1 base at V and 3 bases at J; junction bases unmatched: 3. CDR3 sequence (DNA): TGTGCCACCAGCAGAGGGGTAGCGGGGGGCTACGAGCAGTACTTC. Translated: CATSRGVAGGYEQYF. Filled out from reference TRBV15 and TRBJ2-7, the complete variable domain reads DAMVIQNPRYQVTQFGKPVTLSCSQTLNHNVMYWYQQKSSQAPKLLFHYYDKDFNNEADTPDNFQSRRPNTSFCFLDIRSPGLGDTAMYLCATSRGVAGGYEQYFGPGTRLTVT.

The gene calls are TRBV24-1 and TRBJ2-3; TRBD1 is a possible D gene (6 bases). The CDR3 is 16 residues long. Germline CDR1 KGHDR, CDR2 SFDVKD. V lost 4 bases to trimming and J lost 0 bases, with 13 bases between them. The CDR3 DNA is TGTGCCACCAGTGACCTGACAGGTGCCAGCACAGATACGCAGTATTTT. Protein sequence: CATSDLTGASTDTQYF.

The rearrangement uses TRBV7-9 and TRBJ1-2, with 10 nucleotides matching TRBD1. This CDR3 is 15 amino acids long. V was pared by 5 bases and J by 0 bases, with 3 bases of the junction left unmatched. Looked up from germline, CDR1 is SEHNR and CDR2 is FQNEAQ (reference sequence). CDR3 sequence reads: CASSLGQGTNYGYTF. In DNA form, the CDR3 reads TGTGCCAGCAGCCTGGGACAGGGGACTAACTATGGCTACACCTTC. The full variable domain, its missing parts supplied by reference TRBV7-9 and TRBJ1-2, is DTGVSQNPRHKITKRGQNVTFRCDPISEHNRLYWYRQTLGQGPEFLTYFQNEAQLEKSRLLSDRFSAERPKGSFSTLEIQRTEQGDSAMYLCASSLGQGTNYGYTFGSGTRLTVV.

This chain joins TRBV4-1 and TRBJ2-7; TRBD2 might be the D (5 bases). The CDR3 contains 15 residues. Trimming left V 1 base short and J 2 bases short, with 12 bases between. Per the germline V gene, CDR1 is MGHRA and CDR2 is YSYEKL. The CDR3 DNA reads TGCGCCAGCAGCCAAGGGCCAGCGGAGACCTACGAGCAGTACTTC. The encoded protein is CASSQGPAETYEQYF.

CDR3 sequence reads: CASFEPLAGAADTQYF. The CDR3 DNA is TGCGCCAGCTTCGAACCACTAGCGGGAGCTGCAGATACGCAGTATTTT. The genes are TRBV5-1 and TRBJ2-3; 11 bases map to TRBD2. Trimming took 7 bases from V and 4 from J; bases not matched to a gene: 11. CDR3 size: 16 residues. Germline V gene sequence: CDR1 SGHRS, CDR2 YFSETQ.

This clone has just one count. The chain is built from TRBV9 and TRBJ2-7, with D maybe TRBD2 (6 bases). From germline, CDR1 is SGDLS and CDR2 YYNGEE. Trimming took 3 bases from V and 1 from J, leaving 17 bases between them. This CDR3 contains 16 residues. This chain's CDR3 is CASSGPLAEGSYEQYF. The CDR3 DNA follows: TGTGCCAGCAGCGGTCCTCTGGCGGAGGGATCCTACGAGCAGTACTTC. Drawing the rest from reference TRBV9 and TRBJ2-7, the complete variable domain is DSGVTQTPKHLITATGQRVTLRCSPRSGDLSVYWYQQSLDQGLQFLIQYYNGEERAKGNILERFSAQQFPDLHSELNLSSLELGDSALYFCASSGPLAEGSYEQYFGPGTRLTVT.